Listed below are T cell receptor beta chains from one sample, sequenced in a study of blood T cell repertoires in COVID-19. The table came from immunoSEQ multiplex PCR; TCRdb's copy has only in-frame clones and leaves some out. The sample lists around 120,000 clones; roughly 88% were seen once. Source material: peripheral blood. Receptors were obtained from a woman aged 45-59 years with active or convalescent COVID-19. Each CDR3 is given with its conserved first and last residue. The D gene is left open where the match is weak. Rows may omit the clone size; those that give it use once, few, many or a size class.

len,abundance,v_gene,d_gene,j_gene,CDR3aa,CDR3nt
14,.,TRBV7-2,TRBD2,TRBJ2-1,CASSRVGLAVEQFF,TGTGCCAGCAGCAGAGTCGGACTAGCCGTTGAGCAGTTCTTC
14,.,TRBV7-9,.,TRBJ2-7,CASSLGHGSVEQYF,TGTGCCAGCAGCTTAGGACACGGATCCGTCGAGCAGTACTTC
16,.,TRBV29-1,TRBD2,TRBJ2-2,CSVGLRLAGNTGELFF,TGCAGCGTTGGACTCCGACTAGCGGGAAACACCGGGGAGCTGTTTTTT
14,.,TRBV6-5,.,TRBJ1-2,CASSYAGYLSGYTF,TGTGCCAGCAGTTACGCAGGGTACCTATCTGGCTACACCTTC
11,.,TRBV19,.,TRBJ2-2,CASSRSGELFF,TGTGCCAGTAGTCGGTCCGGGGAGCTGTTTTTT
14,.,TRBV5-1,.,TRBJ2-5,CASSNSTGPSVQYF,TGCGCCAGCAGCAACTCGACAGGACCGAGCGTCCAGTACTTC
16,.,TRBV18,TRBD1,TRBJ2-6,CASTRQGTTGANVLTF,TGTGCCAGCACAAGACAGGGGACAACTGGGGCCAACGTCCTGACTTTC
15,.,TRBV7-9,TRBD2,TRBJ2-7,CASSFMASGSHEQYF,TGTGCCAGCAGCTTTATGGCTAGCGGGAGCCACGAGCAGTACTTC
14,.,TRBV29-1,.,TRBJ1-2,CSVPGQAKNYGYTF,TGCAGCGTACCAGGGCAGGCAAAAAACTATGGCTACACCTTC
17,.,TRBV7-2,TRBD1,TRBJ1-6,CATNSDRASSYNSPLHF,TGTGCCACCAATTCCGACAGGGCGAGCTCCTATAATTCACCCCTCCACTTT
18,.,TRBV9,TRBD2,TRBJ2-1,CASSTPRSASGASWEQFF,TGTGCCAGCAGCACCCCCCGTTCGGCTAGCGGGGCCTCGTGGGAGCAGTTCTTC
14,.,TRBV11-2,.,TRBJ2-4,CASSLAGTKNIQYF,TGTGCCAGCAGCTTAGCGGGGACCAAAAACATTCAGTACTTC
14,.,TRBV2,.,TRBJ1-1,CASSLNRENTEAFF,TGTGCCAGCAGTCTTAACAGGGAGAACACTGAAGCTTTCTTT
14,once,TRBV19,.,TRBJ1-1,CASSGQTLNTEAFF,TGTGCCAGTAGTGGGCAGACCCTCAACACTGAAGCTTTCTTT
16,.,TRBV19,TRBD2,TRBJ2-3,CASSDPRLAGTDTQYF,TGTGCCAGTAGTGACCCTCGGCTAGCGGGAACAGATACGCAGTATTTT
15,.,TRBV7-2,TRBD2,TRBJ2-1,CASSADSGRGNEQFF,TGTGCCAGCAGCGCCGATAGCGGGAGGGGCAATGAGCAGTTCTTC
18,few,TRBV6-1,TRBD1,TRBJ1-6,CASSDLLQGANYNSPLHF,TGTGCCAGCAGTGACCTTCTGCAGGGGGCGAACTATAATTCACCCCTCCACTTT
14,.,TRBV2,.,TRBJ1-3,CASRPGSSGNTIYF,TGTGCCAGCAGACCGGGGAGCTCTGGAAACACCATATATTTT
12,.,TRBV19,.,TRBJ1-6,CASTETNSPLHF,TGTGCCAGTACCGAGACAAATTCACCCCTCCACTTT
14,.,TRBV5-1,TRBD1,TRBJ2-2,CASSIQGAGGELFF,TGCGCCAGCAGCATACAGGGGGCCGGCGGGGAGCTGTTTTTT
14,.,TRBV28,.,TRBJ1-5,CASSFTYRNQPQHF,TGTGCCAGCAGTTTCACATACCGCAATCAGCCCCAGCATTTT
15,.,TRBV19,TRBD2,TRBJ2-1,CASSPAGRTLGEQFF,TGTGCCAGTAGTCCCGCCGGGAGGACCCTCGGAGAGCAGTTCTTC
16,.,TRBV6-4,.,TRBJ2-1,CASTPRWGVTINEQFF,TGTGCCAGCACCCCGAGGTGGGGGGTAACGATCAATGAGCAGTTCTTC